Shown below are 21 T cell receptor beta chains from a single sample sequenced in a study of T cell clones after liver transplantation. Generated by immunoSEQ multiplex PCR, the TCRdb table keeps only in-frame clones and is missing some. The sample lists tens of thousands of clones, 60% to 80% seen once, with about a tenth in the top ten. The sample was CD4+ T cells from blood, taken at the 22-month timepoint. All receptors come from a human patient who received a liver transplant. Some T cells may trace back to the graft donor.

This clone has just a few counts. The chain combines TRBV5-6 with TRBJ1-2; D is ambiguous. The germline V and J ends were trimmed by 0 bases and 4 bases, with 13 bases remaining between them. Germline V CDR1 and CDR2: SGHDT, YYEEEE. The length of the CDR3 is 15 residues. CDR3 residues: CASSLGAAEGYGYTF. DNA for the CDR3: TGTGCCAGCAGCTTGGGCGCCGCCGAAGGCTATGGCTACACCTTC.

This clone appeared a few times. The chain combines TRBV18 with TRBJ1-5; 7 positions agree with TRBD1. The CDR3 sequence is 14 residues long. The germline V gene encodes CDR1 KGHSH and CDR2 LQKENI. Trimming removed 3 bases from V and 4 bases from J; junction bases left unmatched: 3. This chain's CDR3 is CASSPDRANQPQHF. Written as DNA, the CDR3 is TGTGCCAGCTCACCCGACAGGGCAAATCAGCCCCAGCATTTT. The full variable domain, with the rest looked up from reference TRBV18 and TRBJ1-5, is NAGVMQNPRHLVRRRGQEARLRCSPMKGHSHVYWYRQLPEEGLKFMVYLQKENIIDESGMPKERFSAEFPKEGPSILRIQQVVRGDSAAYFCASSPDRANQPQHFGDGTRLSIL.

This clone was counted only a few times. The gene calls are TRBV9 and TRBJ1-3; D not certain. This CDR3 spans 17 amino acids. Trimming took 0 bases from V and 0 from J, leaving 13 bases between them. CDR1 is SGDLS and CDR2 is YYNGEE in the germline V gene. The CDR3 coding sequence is TGTGCCAGCAGCGTAGGACCGCTGCAGAGCTCTGGAAACACCATATATTTT. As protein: CASSVGPLQSSGNTIYF.

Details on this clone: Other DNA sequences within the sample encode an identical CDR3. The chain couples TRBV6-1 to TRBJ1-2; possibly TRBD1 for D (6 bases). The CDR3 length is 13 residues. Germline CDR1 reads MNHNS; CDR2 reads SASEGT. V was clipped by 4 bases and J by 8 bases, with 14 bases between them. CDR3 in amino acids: CASSGRGGRGYTF. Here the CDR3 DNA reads TGTGCCAGCAGTGGAAGAGGGGGGCGGGGCTACACCTTC.

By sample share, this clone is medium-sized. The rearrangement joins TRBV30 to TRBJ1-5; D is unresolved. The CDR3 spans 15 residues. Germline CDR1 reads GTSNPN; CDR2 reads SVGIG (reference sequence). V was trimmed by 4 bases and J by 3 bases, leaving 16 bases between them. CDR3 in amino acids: CAWTTPLMPNQPQHF. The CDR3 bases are TGTGCCTGGACGACCCCTTTGATGCCCAATCAGCCCCAGCATTTT.

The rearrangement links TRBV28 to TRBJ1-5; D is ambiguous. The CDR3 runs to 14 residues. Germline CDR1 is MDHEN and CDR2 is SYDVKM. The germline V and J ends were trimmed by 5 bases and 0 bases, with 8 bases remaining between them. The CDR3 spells CASSGLYSNQPQHF. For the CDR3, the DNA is TGTGCCAGCAGTGGGCTTTATAGCAATCAGCCCCAGCATTTT.

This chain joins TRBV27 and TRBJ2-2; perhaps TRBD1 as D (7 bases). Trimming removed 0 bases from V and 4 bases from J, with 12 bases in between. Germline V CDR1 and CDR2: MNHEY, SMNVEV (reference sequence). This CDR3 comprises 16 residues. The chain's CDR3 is CASSLSPGGSTGELFF. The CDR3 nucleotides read TGTGCCAGCAGTTTATCGCCAGGGGGGAGCACCGGGGAGCTGTTTTTT.

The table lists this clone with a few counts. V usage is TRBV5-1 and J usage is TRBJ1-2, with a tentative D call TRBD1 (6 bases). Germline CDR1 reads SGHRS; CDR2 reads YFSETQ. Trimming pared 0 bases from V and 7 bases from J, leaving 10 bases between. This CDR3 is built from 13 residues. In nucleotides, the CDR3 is TGCGCCAGCAGCTTGGACAGGGAAGCTGGCTACACCTTC. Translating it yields CASSLDREAGYTF.

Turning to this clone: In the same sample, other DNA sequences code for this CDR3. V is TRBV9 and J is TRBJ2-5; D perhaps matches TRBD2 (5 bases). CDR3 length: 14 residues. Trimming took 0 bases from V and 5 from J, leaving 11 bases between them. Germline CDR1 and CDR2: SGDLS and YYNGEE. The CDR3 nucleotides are TGTGCCAGCAGCGTAGCTGAGGGAAGGGAGACCCAGTACTTC. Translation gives CASSVAEGRETQYF.

As DNA, the CDR3 is TGTGCCAGCAGCTTAAGCAGGGGGGCTAATGAAAAACTGTTTTTT. Amino acids: CASSLSRGANEKLFF. The chain recombines TRBV7-9 with TRBJ1-4; 7 bases map to TRBD1. J lost 3 bases, V lost 2 bases, and 3 bases had no gene match. This CDR3 has 15 residues. Germline lookup yields CDR1 SEHNR and CDR2 FQNEAQ (reference sequence).

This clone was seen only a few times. CDR3 nucleotide sequence: TGTGCCAGCAGCCCCCTCGGAAACACCATATATTTT. It codes for CASSPLGNTIYF. The rearrangement joins TRBV7-9 to TRBJ1-3, with unresolved D. V lost 5 bases and J 4 bases, leaving 6 bases between the germline ends. The CDR3 extends over 12 amino acids. Germline CDR1 and CDR2: SEHNR and FQNEAQ (reference sequence).

The CDR3 loop is CASSRALPYEQYF. Here the CDR3 DNA reads TGTGCCAGCAGCCGAGCGCTTCCCTACGAGCAGTACTTC. This chain uses TRBV6-1 with TRBJ2-7; D not certain. In germline, CDR1 is MNHNS, CDR2 SASEGT. This CDR3 has 13 amino acids. V was shortened by 6 bases and J by 2 bases, with 11 bases between the two germline ends.

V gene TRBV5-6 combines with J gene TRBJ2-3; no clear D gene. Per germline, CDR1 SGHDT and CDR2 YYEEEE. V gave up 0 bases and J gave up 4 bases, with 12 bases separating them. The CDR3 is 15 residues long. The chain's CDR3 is CASSLGDRTSDTQYF. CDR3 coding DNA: TGTGCCAGCAGCTTGGGTGATAGAACCTCAGATACGCAGTATTTT. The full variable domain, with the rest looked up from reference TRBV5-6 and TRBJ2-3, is DAGVTQSPTHLIKTRGQQVTLRCSPKSGHDTVSWYQQALGQGPQFIFQYYEEEERQRGNFPDRFSGHQFPNYSSELNVNALLLGDSALYLCASSLGDRTSDTQYFGPGTRLTVL.

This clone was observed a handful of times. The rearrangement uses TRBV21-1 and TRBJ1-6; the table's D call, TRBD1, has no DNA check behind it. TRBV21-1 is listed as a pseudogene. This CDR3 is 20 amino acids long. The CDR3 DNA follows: TGTGCCAGCAGCAAAGCGCCTGGTCCCGGGACAGGGGGGTTTAATTCACCCCTCCACTTT. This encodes CASSKAPGPGTGGFNSPLHF.

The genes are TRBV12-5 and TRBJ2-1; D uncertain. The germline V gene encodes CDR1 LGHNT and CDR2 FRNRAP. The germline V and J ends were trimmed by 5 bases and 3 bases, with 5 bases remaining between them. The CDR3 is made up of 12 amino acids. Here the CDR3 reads CASGRYYNEQFF. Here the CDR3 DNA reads TGTGCTAGTGGTCGTTACTACAATGAGCAGTTCTTC.

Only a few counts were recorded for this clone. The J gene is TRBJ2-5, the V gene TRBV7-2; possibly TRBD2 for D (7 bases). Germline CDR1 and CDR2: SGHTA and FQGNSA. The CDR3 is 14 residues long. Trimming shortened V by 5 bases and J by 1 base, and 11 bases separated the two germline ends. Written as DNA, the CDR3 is TGTGCCAGCAGCCAGGGGACTATCCAAGAGACCCAGTACTTC. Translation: CASSQGTIQETQYF.

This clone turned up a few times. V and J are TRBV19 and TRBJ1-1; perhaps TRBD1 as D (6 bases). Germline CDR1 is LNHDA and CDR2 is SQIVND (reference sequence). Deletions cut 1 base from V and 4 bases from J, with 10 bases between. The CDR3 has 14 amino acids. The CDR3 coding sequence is TGTGCCAGTAGTATAGGGGGGGCTAGCACTGAAGCTTTCTTT. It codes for CASSIGGASTEAFF.

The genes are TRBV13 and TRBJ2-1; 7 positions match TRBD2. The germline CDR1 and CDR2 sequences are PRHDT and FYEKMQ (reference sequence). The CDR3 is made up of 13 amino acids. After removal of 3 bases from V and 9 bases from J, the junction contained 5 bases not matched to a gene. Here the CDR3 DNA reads TGTGCCAGCAGCTTGGGGGGGAAATTTGAGCAGTTCTTC. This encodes CASSLGGKFEQFF.

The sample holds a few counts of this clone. The DNA of the CDR3 is TGCGCCAGCAGATACGGGATGGGGGGCCCGAACACCGGGGAGCTGTTTTTT. Translating it yields CASRYGMGGPNTGELFF. V usage is TRBV5-1 and J usage is TRBJ2-2; D tentatively fits TRBD1 or TRBD2 (6 bases each). This CDR3 region has 17 residues. The V and J ends lost 5 bases and 0 bases respectively, with 17 bases between them. The germline gives CDR1 SGHRS, CDR2 YFSETQ.

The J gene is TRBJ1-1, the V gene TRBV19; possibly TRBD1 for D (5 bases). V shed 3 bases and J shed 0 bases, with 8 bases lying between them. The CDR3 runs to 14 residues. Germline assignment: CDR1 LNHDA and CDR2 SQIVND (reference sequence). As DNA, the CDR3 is TGTGCCAGTAGTATTGCAGGGATGAACACTGAAGCTTTCTTT. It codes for CASSIAGMNTEAFF. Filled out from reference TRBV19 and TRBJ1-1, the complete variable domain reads DGGITQSPKYLFRKEGQNVTLSCEQNLNHDAMYWYRQDPGQGLRLIYYSQIVNDFQKGDIAEGYSVSREKKESFPLTVTSAQKNPTAFYLCASSIAGMNTEAFFGQGTRLTVV.

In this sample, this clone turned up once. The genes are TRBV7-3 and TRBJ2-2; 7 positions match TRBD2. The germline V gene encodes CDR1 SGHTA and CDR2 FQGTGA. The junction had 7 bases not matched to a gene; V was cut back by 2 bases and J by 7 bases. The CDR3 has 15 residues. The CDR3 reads CASSLVAGDNGELFF. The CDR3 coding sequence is TGTGCCAGCAGCTTAGTGGCGGGAGATAACGGGGAGCTGTTTTTT.